The TCR beta chain under discussion was sequenced for a study of T and B cells in COVID-19 patients. Notes on the study in general: Patients with COVID-19 reportedly showed strongly skewed T cell receptor beta variable and joining gene usage. Of 2,300 or so TCR clusters found only in the recovered cohort, fewer than 35 had low generation probability. At recovery TRB diversity and richness exceeded healthy donors, after highly clonal active COVID-19 repertoires.

Blood genomic DNA input for TRB amplification was about 240-550 ng. Multiplex PCR with BIOMED2 TRB-A/B primer pools amplified TRB rearrangements. A single record per CDR3 protein comes from TCRdb applying MiXCR to the multiplex PCR reads. The sample carries 13,000 or so distinct CDR3 sequences, about 25% recorded once. About this clonotype: Its antigen is undetermined.

V lost 4 bases, J lost 5 bases, and 12 bases lay in between. CDR3 length equals 13 residues. The sequence derives from a human donor who had recovered from COVID-19. Sequencing input: blood. The chain couples TRBV12-3 or TRBV12-4 to TRBJ2-7; a weak D match, TRBD1 (6 bases). The CDR3: CASSSRGNNEQYF. The CDR3 DNA sequence: TGTGCCAGCAGTTCCAGGGGAAATAACGAGCAGTACTTC.